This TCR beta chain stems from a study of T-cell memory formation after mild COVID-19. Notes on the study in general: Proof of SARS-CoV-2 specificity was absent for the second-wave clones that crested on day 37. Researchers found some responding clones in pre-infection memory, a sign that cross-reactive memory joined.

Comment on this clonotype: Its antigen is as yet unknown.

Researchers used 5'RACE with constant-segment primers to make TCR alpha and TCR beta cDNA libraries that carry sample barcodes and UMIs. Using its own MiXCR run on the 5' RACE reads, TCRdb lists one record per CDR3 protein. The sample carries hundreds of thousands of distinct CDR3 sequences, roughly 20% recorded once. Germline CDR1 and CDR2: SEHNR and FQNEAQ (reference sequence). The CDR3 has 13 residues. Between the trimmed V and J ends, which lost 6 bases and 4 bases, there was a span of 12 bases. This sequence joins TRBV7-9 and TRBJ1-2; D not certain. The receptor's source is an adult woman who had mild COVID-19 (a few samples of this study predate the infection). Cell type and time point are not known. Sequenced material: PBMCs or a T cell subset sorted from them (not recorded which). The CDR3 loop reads CASSSQDLYGYTF. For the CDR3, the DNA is TGTGCCAGCAGTTCCCAGGACCTCTATGGCTACACCTTC.